The 3 T cell receptor beta chains given below trace back to one sample, sequenced in a study of T cells in Graves' hyperthyroidism and ophthalmopathy. Amplified regions were TCR beta CDR3 sequences from RNA transcripts. Using the HTBI primer set, a first-round RT-PCR was run on the TCR CDR3. One entry per CDR3 protein results from TCRdb running MiXCR on the multiplex PCR reads. Here the sample spans about 250,000 distinct CDR3 sequences, roughly a quarter being singletons. Sequencing used blood. The receptors were sampled from a woman in her forties with Graves' ophthalmopathy.

In this sample, this clonotype turned up many times. V and J are TRBV5-8 and TRBJ2-7; 8 positions agree with TRBD1. The CDR3 contains 15 residues. Trimming cost V 3 bases and J 2 bases; bases outside gene matches: 7. Germline V CDR1 and CDR2: SGHTS, YDEGEE. CDR3 sequence reads: CASSSRTGWPYEQYF. For the CDR3, the DNA is TGTGCCAGCAGCTCACGGACAGGGTGGCCCTACGAGCAGTACTTC.

The chain recombines TRBV5-1 with TRBJ1-2, with a weak D call TRBD1 (6 bases). V was cut by 5 bases and J by 5 bases, with 16 bases left in between. The CDR3 spans 14 residues. From germline, CDR1 is SGHRS and CDR2 YFSETQ. CDR3 sequence (DNA): TGCGCCAGCAGTACTGCCGGGACACAATATGGCTACACCTTC. It codes for CASSTAGTQYGYTF.

In this sample, this clonotype turned up a few times. One base away lies a much larger clone, so this may be a sequencing read error. V is TRBV28 and J is TRBJ1-5, with 11 bases aligning to TRBD1. This CDR3 has 16 residues. Germline values: CDR1 MDHEN, CDR2 SYDVKM. The trim removed 1 base at V and 5 bases at J, leaving 4 bases unmatched. This CDR3 is CASSLSRTGGDQPQHF. Written as DNA, the CDR3 is TGTGCCAGCAGTTTATCCAGGACAGGGGGCGATCAGCCCCAGCATTTT.